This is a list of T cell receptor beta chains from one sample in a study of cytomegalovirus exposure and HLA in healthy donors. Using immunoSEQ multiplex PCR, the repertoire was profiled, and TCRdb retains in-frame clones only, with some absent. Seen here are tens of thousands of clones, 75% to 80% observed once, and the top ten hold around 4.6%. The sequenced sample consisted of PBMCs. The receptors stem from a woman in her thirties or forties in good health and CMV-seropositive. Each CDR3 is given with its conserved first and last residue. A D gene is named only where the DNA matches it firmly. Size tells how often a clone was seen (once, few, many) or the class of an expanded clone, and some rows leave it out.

CDR3aa: CASSTGERGYEQYF; CDR3nt: TGTGCCAGTAGTACTGGAGAGCGGGGCTACGAGCAGTACTTC; d_gene: TRBD2; v_gene: TRBV19; j_gene: TRBJ2-7; abundance: NA
CDR3aa: CASLAGEFFTDTQYF; CDR3nt: TGTGCCAGTCTAGCGGGGGAGTTTTTCACAGATACGCAGTATTTT; d_gene: TRBD2; v_gene: TRBV19; j_gene: TRBJ2-3; abundance: NA
CDR3aa: CASSYEGSRAELFF; CDR3nt: TGTGCCAGCAGTTACGAGGGCTCCCGGGCGGAGCTGTTTTTT; d_gene: NA; v_gene: TRBV6-6; j_gene: TRBJ2-2; abundance: few
CDR3aa: CASSQEIGGTGELFF; CDR3nt: TGCGCCAGCAGCCAAGAAATAGGGGGCACCGGGGAGCTGTTTTTT; d_gene: NA; v_gene: TRBV4-3; j_gene: TRBJ2-2; abundance: NA
CDR3aa: CASIRASGSLDEQFF; CDR3nt: TGTGCCAGTATCCGGGCTAGCGGGAGTCTGGATGAGCAGTTCTTC; d_gene: TRBD2; v_gene: TRBV19; j_gene: TRBJ2-1; abundance: NA
CDR3aa: CASGQERETFWYEQYF; CDR3nt: TGTGCCAGCGGTCAGGAGCGGGAGACTTTCTGGTACGAGCAGTACTTC; d_gene: NA; v_gene: TRBV21-1; j_gene: TRBJ2-7; abundance: NA
CDR3aa: CASSPGQGLLGYTF; CDR3nt: TGTGCCAGCAGCCCGGGACAGGGGTTATTAGGCTACACCTTC; d_gene: TRBD1; v_gene: TRBV7-9; j_gene: TRBJ1-2; abundance: NA
CDR3aa: CASSQDGKNYGYPF; CDR3nt: TGTGCCAGCAGCCAGGACGGGAAAAACTATGGCTACCCCTTC; d_gene: NA; v_gene: TRBV7-3; j_gene: TRBJ1-2; abundance: NA
CDR3aa: CASSPNYRGYEQYF; CDR3nt: TGTGCCAGCAGCCCAAATTACAGGGGCTACGAGCAGTACTTC; d_gene: TRBD1; v_gene: TRBV16; j_gene: TRBJ2-7; abundance: NA
CDR3aa: CASSQQAGGPKNIQYF; CDR3nt: TGTGCCAGCAGCCAACAAGCGGGAGGGCCCAAAAACATTCAGTACTTC; d_gene: TRBD2; v_gene: TRBV4-2; j_gene: TRBJ2-4; abundance: NA
CDR3aa: CAISGIEGTTVYEQYF; CDR3nt: TGTGCCATCAGCGGAATAGAGGGAACGACCGTCTACGAGCAGTACTTC; d_gene: NA; v_gene: TRBV10-3; j_gene: TRBJ2-7; abundance: NA
CDR3aa: CASSLGFFGTGATDAFF; CDR3nt: TGTGCCAGCAGCTTAGGATTTTTCGGGACAGGGGCCACTGACGCTTTCTTT; d_gene: TRBD1; v_gene: TRBV11-2; j_gene: TRBJ1-1; abundance: NA
CDR3aa: CASSPGTGYGYTF; CDR3nt: TGTGCCAGCAGTCCCGGGACAGGCTATGGCTACACCTTC; d_gene: TRBD1; v_gene: TRBV27; j_gene: TRBJ1-2; abundance: NA
CDR3aa: CASSIALTGAWETEAFF; CDR3nt: TGTGCCAGTAGTATAGCCCTTACAGGGGCCTGGGAAACTGAAGCTTTCTTT; d_gene: TRBD1; v_gene: TRBV19; j_gene: TRBJ1-1; abundance: NA
CDR3aa: CASRPTGGGYTF; CDR3nt: TGTGCCAGTAGACCTACAGGGGGTGGCTACACCTTC; d_gene: TRBD1; v_gene: TRBV19; j_gene: TRBJ1-2; abundance: NA
CDR3aa: CSVEVPRTGVLKGSYEQYF; CDR3nt: TGCAGCGTTGAAGTACCGAGGACAGGGGTCCTAAAGGGCTCCTACGAGCAGTACTTC; d_gene: TRBD1; v_gene: TRBV29-1; j_gene: TRBJ2-7; abundance: NA
CDR3aa: CASSLARQQQYF; CDR3nt: TGTGCCAGCAGCTTAGCCAGACAACAGCAGTACTTC; d_gene: NA; v_gene: TRBV7-8; j_gene: TRBJ2-7; abundance: NA
CDR3aa: CASSLRELSGELFF; CDR3nt: TGCGCCAGCAGCTTACGGGAGCTCTCCGGGGAGCTGTTTTTT; d_gene: NA; v_gene: TRBV5-1; j_gene: TRBJ2-2; abundance: NA
CDR3aa: CASSYRQTYNEQFF; CDR3nt: TGTGCCAGCAGTTACAGACAGACCTACAATGAGCAGTTCTTC; d_gene: NA; v_gene: TRBV6-5; j_gene: TRBJ2-1; abundance: NA
CDR3aa: CASSQVDRDNEKLFF; CDR3nt: TGTGCCAGCAGCCAGGTGGACAGAGATAATGAAAAACTGTTTTTT; d_gene: NA; v_gene: TRBV4-2; j_gene: TRBJ1-4; abundance: NA
CDR3aa: CASSLAAANYGYTF; CDR3nt: TGTGCCAGCAGCTTAGCGGCGGCTAACTATGGCTACACCTTC; d_gene: NA; v_gene: TRBV7-2; j_gene: TRBJ1-2; abundance: NA
CDR3aa: CASSLGALGSGYNEQFF; CDR3nt: TGTGCCAGCAGCTTAGGCGCCCTCGGGAGCGGGTACAATGAGCAGTTCTTC; d_gene: NA; v_gene: TRBV7-9; j_gene: TRBJ2-1; abundance: NA
CDR3aa: CSVSAGVKDTQYF; CDR3nt: TGCAGCGTTTCGGCGGGAGTTAAAGATACGCAGTATTTT; d_gene: TRBD2; v_gene: TRBV29-1; j_gene: TRBJ2-3; abundance: NA
CDR3aa: CASSLGGTGNDEQFF; CDR3nt: TGTGCCAGCAGCTTAGGCGGGACAGGGAATGATGAGCAGTTCTTC; d_gene: TRBD1; v_gene: TRBV7-9; j_gene: TRBJ2-1; abundance: many
CDR3aa: CASSVRSDPLWDTQYF; CDR3nt: TGTGCCAGCAGCGTACGAAGCGACCCCCTATGGGATACGCAGTATTTT; d_gene: NA; v_gene: TRBV9; j_gene: TRBJ2-3; abundance: NA
CDR3aa: CASKRYYTDTQYF; CDR3nt: TGTGCCAGCAAGCGGTATTACACAGATACGCAGTATTTT; d_gene: NA; v_gene: TRBV2; j_gene: TRBJ2-3; abundance: NA
CDR3aa: CASSYDRGSYEQYF; CDR3nt: TGTGCCAGCAGCTACGACAGGGGATCGTACGAGCAGTACTTC; d_gene: TRBD1; v_gene: TRBV5-6; j_gene: TRBJ2-7; abundance: NA
CDR3aa: CASSVYSGRGTDTQYF; CDR3nt: TGTGCCAGCAGCGTTTATAGCGGCCGAGGCACAGATACGCAGTATTTT; d_gene: NA; v_gene: TRBV9; j_gene: TRBJ2-3; abundance: NA
CDR3aa: CASSRKQGFMETQYF; CDR3nt: TGTGCCAGCAGCCGTAAACAGGGGTTTATGGAGACCCAGTACTTC; d_gene: TRBD1; v_gene: TRBV14; j_gene: TRBJ2-5; abundance: NA
CDR3aa: CASSPRRGEGAEQYF; CDR3nt: TGTGCCAGCAGCCCCCGCCGGGGGGAGGGAGCTGAGCAGTACTTC; d_gene: TRBD2; v_gene: TRBV7-2; j_gene: TRBJ2-7; abundance: NA
CDR3aa: CASSGTSAYEQYF; CDR3nt: TGTGCCAGTAGTGGGACTAGCGCTTACGAGCAGTACTTC; d_gene: TRBD2; v_gene: TRBV19; j_gene: TRBJ2-7; abundance: NA
CDR3aa: CASSVEGDTQYF; CDR3nt: TGTGCCAGCAGTGTCGAGGGAGATACGCAGTATTTT; d_gene: NA; v_gene: TRBV6-5; j_gene: TRBJ2-3; abundance: NA
CDR3aa: CASSQVVGTDTEAFF; CDR3nt: TGTGCCAGCAGCCAGGTTGTTGGGACAGACACTGAAGCTTTCTTT; d_gene: TRBD1; v_gene: TRBV5-4; j_gene: TRBJ1-1; abundance: NA
CDR3aa: CASRTVRTSPDTQYF; CDR3nt: TGTGCCAGCAGAACCGTCAGGACTAGCCCAGATACGCAGTATTTT; d_gene: TRBD2; v_gene: TRBV4-2; j_gene: TRBJ2-3; abundance: NA
CDR3aa: CASTGVHSSYNEQFF; CDR3nt: TGCGCCAGCACGGGGGTCCATAGCTCCTACAATGAGCAGTTCTTC; d_gene: NA; v_gene: TRBV5-1; j_gene: TRBJ2-1; abundance: once
CDR3aa: CASRPELSYFYEQYF; CDR3nt: TGCGCCAGCAGGCCAGAACTATCATATTTCTACGAGCAGTACTTC; d_gene: NA; v_gene: TRBV5-1; j_gene: TRBJ2-7; abundance: NA
CDR3aa: CASSIGRGSQPQHF; CDR3nt: TGTGCCAGTAGTATAGGGCGGGGTAGTCAGCCCCAGCATTTT; d_gene: NA; v_gene: TRBV19; j_gene: TRBJ1-5; abundance: NA
CDR3aa: CASRPTGGSPEAFF; CDR3nt: TGTGCCAGCAGGCCGACAGGGGGCTCACCTGAAGCTTTCTTT; d_gene: TRBD1; v_gene: TRBV6-1; j_gene: TRBJ1-1; abundance: NA
CDR3aa: CASSIRRETRPTSTDTQYF; CDR3nt: TGTGCCAGTAGTATAAGGCGGGAGACCCGCCCTACTAGCACAGATACGCAGTATTTT; d_gene: TRBD2; v_gene: TRBV19; j_gene: TRBJ2-3; abundance: NA
CDR3aa: CASSLTDDLFF; CDR3nt: TGTGCCAGCAGCTTAACAGATGATTTGTTCTTC; d_gene: NA; v_gene: TRBV7-9; j_gene: TRBJ2-1; abundance: NA
CDR3aa: CASSLAGHEQYF; CDR3nt: TGTGCCAGCAGCTTAGCAGGGCACGAGCAGTACTTC; d_gene: NA; v_gene: TRBV11-3; j_gene: TRBJ2-7; abundance: NA
CDR3aa: CAISDGGRAPGELFF; CDR3nt: TGTGCCATCAGTGATGGCGGGAGGGCCCCCGGGGAGCTGTTTTTT; d_gene: TRBD2; v_gene: TRBV10-3; j_gene: TRBJ2-2; abundance: once
CDR3aa: CASSPGQGPDTQYF; CDR3nt: TGTGCTAGCAGCCCAGGACAGGGGCCAGATACGCAGTATTTT; d_gene: TRBD1; v_gene: TRBV7-7; j_gene: TRBJ2-3; abundance: NA
CDR3aa: CASSLGPLQETQYF; CDR3nt: TGTGCCAGCAGCTTAGGTCCTCTTCAAGAGACCCAGTACTTC; d_gene: NA; v_gene: TRBV7-2; j_gene: TRBJ2-5; abundance: NA
CDR3aa: CASSYSGTFELFF; CDR3nt: TGTGCCAGCAGTTACTCAGGGACATTCGAACTGTTTTTT; d_gene: NA; v_gene: TRBV6-5; j_gene: TRBJ1-4; abundance: few
CDR3aa: CASSRRGQGVLSITGELFF; CDR3nt: TGTGCCAGCAGTCGGAGAGGACAGGGGGTCCTAAGTATCACCGGGGAGCTGTTTTTT; d_gene: TRBD1; v_gene: TRBV28; j_gene: TRBJ2-2; abundance: NA
CDR3aa: CASSLGGVNEKLFF; CDR3nt: TGTGCCAGCAGTCTCGGAGGGGTTAATGAAAAACTGTTTTTT; d_gene: NA; v_gene: TRBV28; j_gene: TRBJ1-4; abundance: few
CDR3aa: CASSVAAGFFGEQFF; CDR3nt: TGTGCCAGCAGCGTAGCTGCAGGGTTTTTCGGTGAGCAGTTCTTC; d_gene: NA; v_gene: TRBV9; j_gene: TRBJ2-1; abundance: NA
CDR3aa: CASQVGIPYGYTF; CDR3nt: TGTGCCAGCCAGGTTGGAATCCCCTATGGCTACACCTTC; d_gene: NA; v_gene: TRBV28; j_gene: TRBJ1-2; abundance: NA
CDR3aa: CASSGGQDFSYEQYF; CDR3nt: TGCGCCAGCAGCGGGGGACAGGACTTTTCCTACGAGCAGTACTTC; d_gene: TRBD1; v_gene: TRBV5-1; j_gene: TRBJ2-7; abundance: NA
CDR3aa: CASSLDRTSLAEQYF; CDR3nt: TGTGCCAGCAGCTTAGATCGGACTAGTCTTGCCGAGCAGTACTTC; d_gene: TRBD2; v_gene: TRBV7-2; j_gene: TRBJ2-7; abundance: NA
CDR3aa: CAGRGQGWQETQYF; CDR3nt: TGTGCCGGCAGGGGACAGGGGTGGCAAGAGACCCAGTACTTC; d_gene: TRBD1; v_gene: TRBV27; j_gene: TRBJ2-5; abundance: NA
CDR3aa: CASSVARTGVQETQYF; CDR3nt: TGTGCCAGCAGCGTAGCTAGAACAGGGGTCCAAGAGACCCAGTACTTC; d_gene: TRBD1; v_gene: TRBV9; j_gene: TRBJ2-5; abundance: NA
CDR3aa: CASSLTSARTDTQYF; CDR3nt: TGTGCCAGCAGTCTGACTAGCGCGCGCACAGATACGCAGTATTTT; d_gene: TRBD2; v_gene: TRBV2; j_gene: TRBJ2-3; abundance: NA
CDR3aa: CASSQDGRGRAKNIQYF; CDR3nt: TGTGCCAGCAGCCAAGATGGCAGGGGCAGGGCCAAAAACATTCAGTACTTC; d_gene: NA; v_gene: TRBV4-2; j_gene: TRBJ2-4; abundance: NA